A single sample is the source of the 22 T cell receptor beta chains below, sequenced in a study of T cells in Graves' hyperthyroidism and ophthalmopathy. Amplified TCR beta CDR3 regions came from RNA transcripts. TCR CDR3 underwent first-round RT-PCR with the HTBI primer set. TCRdb re-analysed the multiplex PCR reads in MiXCR, keeping a single row per CDR3 protein. The sample lists 380,000 or so distinct CDR3 sequences; 13% were seen once. The specimen sequenced was blood. The receptors here all came from a man younger than 45 with Graves' hyperthyroidism that later progressed to Graves' ophthalmopathy.

V is TRBV30 and J is TRBJ1-5; D not resolved. Per germline, CDR1 GTSNPN and CDR2 SVGIG (reference sequence). The V and J ends lost 4 bases and 0 bases respectively, with 7 bases between them. CDR3 length: 13 residues. The CDR3 bases are TGTGCCTGGAATGGGTATAGCAATCAGCCCCAGCATTTT. This sequence encodes CAWNGYSNQPQHF.

The sample holds many counts of this clonotype. The chain is built from TRBV30 and TRBJ2-7, with D unresolved. Germline V lookup: CDR1 GTSNPN, CDR2 SVGIG (reference sequence). The CDR3 runs 13 residues. V was shortened by 2 bases and J by 3 bases, with 11 bases between the two germline ends. CDR3 amino acids: CAWSNRDGYEQYF. CDR3 DNA: TGTGCCTGGAGTAATAGAGATGGCTACGAGCAGTACTTC.

The genes are TRBV3-1 and TRBJ2-2; 7 bases align to TRBD2. In germline, CDR1 is LGHDT, CDR2 YNNKEL (reference sequence). J was trimmed by 3 bases and V by 1 base; bases with no gene match: 5. This CDR3 region has 16 residues. DNA of the CDR3: TGTGCCAGCAGCCAAGTTTGGGCGGGGGACACCGGGGAGCTGTTTTTT. As protein: CASSQVWAGDTGELFF.

The rearrangement links TRBV10-3 to TRBJ1-2; D is perhaps TRBD1 (6 bases). The CDR3 sequence is 12 residues long. Deletions cut 8 bases from V and 6 bases from J, with 13 bases between. Germline lookup yields CDR1 ENHRY and CDR2 SYGVKD. The CDR3 nucleotides are TGTGCCATCCCTAAGGGGGGGCATGGCTACACCTTC. This encodes CAIPKGGHGYTF.

The V gene is TRBV4-2, the J gene TRBJ2-7; no reliable D call. The ends were cut back, 0 bases at V and 5 bases at J, with 14 bases in the middle. The CDR3 has 15 residues. Per germline, CDR1 LGHNA and CDR2 YNFKEQ. CDR3 in DNA: TGTGCCAGCAGCCAAGAAGGCAGGACCTGGGACGAGCAGTACTTC. Its protein product is CASSQEGRTWDEQYF.

Turning to this clonotype: A read error may be the cause here, since a much bigger clone is one base away. The V gene is TRBV28, the J gene TRBJ2-7, with D hard to call. From germline, CDR1 is MDHEN and CDR2 SYDVKM. The CDR3 length is 16 residues. The CDR3 spells CASGLRSHRVEYEQYF. The CDR3 region has the DNA TGTGCCAGCGGTTTAAGGAGCCACCGGGTGGAGTACGAGCAGTACTTC.

This clonotype was seen many times. V is TRBV18 and J is TRBJ1-4; D unclear. Germline CDR1 reads KGHSH; CDR2 reads LQKENI. Trimming shortened V by 2 bases and J by 5 bases, and 3 bases separated the two germline ends. The CDR3 has 12 amino acids. As DNA, the CDR3 is TGTGCCAGCTCACCAAGGAATGAAAAACTGTTTTTT. Translated: CASSPRNEKLFF.

In its sample, this clonotype was seen many times. The chain is built from TRBV18 and TRBJ1-5; the D is unclear. Germline-derived CDR1 and CDR2 are KGHSH and LQKENI. This CDR3 contains 13 residues. Trimming pared 3 bases from V and 4 bases from J, leaving 7 bases between. As DNA, the CDR3 is TGTGCCAGCTCACCTTCCGAGAATCAGCCCCAGCATTTT. Protein sequence: CASSPSENQPQHF.

The chain's CDR3 is CASSWGQGYSYNEQFF. The DNA for the CDR3 is TGTGCCAGCAGCTGGGGACAGGGGTACTCCTACAATGAGCAGTTCTTC. The J gene is TRBJ2-1, the V gene TRBV5-6; 10 nucleotides align to TRBD1. Germline V gene lookup returns CDR1 SGHDT and CDR2 YYEEEE. The CDR3 sequence is 16 residues long. V lost 3 bases to trimming and J lost 0 bases; unmatched junction nucleotides: 3.

This clonotype is a singleton in its sample. Just one base apart from a much larger clone, this may be a read error. This chain joins TRBV7-9 and TRBJ2-5; 8 nucleotides match TRBD1. Germline CDR1 reads SEHNR; CDR2 reads FQNEAQ (reference sequence). The CDR3 has 15 residues. CDR3 sequence reads: CASSLMGQAQEAQYF. In nucleotides, the CDR3 is TGTGCCAGCAGCTTAATGGGACAGGCGCAAGAGGCCCAGTACTTC. The variable domain in full, completed from reference TRBV7-9 and TRBJ2-5, reads DTGVSQNPRHKITKRGQNVTFRCDPISEHNRLYWYRQTLGQGPEFLTYFQNEAQLEKSRLLSDRFSAERPKGSFSTLEIQRTEQGDSAMYLCASSLMGQAQEAQYFGPGTRLLVL.

The sample holds many counts of this clonotype. CDR3 coding DNA: TGTGCCAGCAGTTACTCTTGGGGGCTTGTCACCGGGGAGCTGTTTTTT. Protein product: CASSYSWGLVTGELFF. The rearrangement links TRBV6-5 to TRBJ2-2; possible D gene TRBD1, 6 bases. Germline V gene sequence: CDR1 MNHEY, CDR2 SVGAGI. Trimming stripped 0 bases from V and 4 bases from J, with 12 bases between. The CDR3 runs to 16 residues.

This clonotype occurred many times. The V and J genes are TRBV11-2 and TRBJ2-7; D not certain. V was clipped by 1 base and J by 1 base, with 8 bases between them. From germline, CDR1 is SGHAT and CDR2 FQNNGV. This CDR3 has 14 residues. The CDR3 DNA is TGTGCCAGCAGCTTAGGGCTAGTTTCCTACGAGCAGTACTTC. Translated: CASSLGLVSYEQYF.

This clonotype was observed many times. The chain couples TRBV12-3 or TRBV12-4 to TRBJ1-2; unclear D gene. V gave up 6 bases and J gave up 1 base, with 9 bases separating them. This CDR3 contains 13 residues. The CDR3 DNA reads TGTGCCAGCAGCCCCCACAGTAACTATGGCTACACCTTC. Encoded protein: CASSPHSNYGYTF.

This clonotype came up many times. The chain has TRBV30 and TRBJ2-5; TRBD1 or TRBD2 may be the D gene (7 bases each). The germline gives CDR1 GTSNPN, CDR2 SVGIG (reference sequence). This CDR3 has 17 amino acids. V gave up 4 bases and J gave up 1 base, with 22 bases separating them. CDR3 sequence: CAWNLNRGRGAQETQYF. As DNA, the CDR3 is TGTGCCTGGAATCTGAACAGGGGACGGGGGGCCCAAGAGACCCAGTACTTC.

This clonotype appeared a single time. The gene calls are TRBV5-1 and TRBJ2-7; the match to TRBD2 covers 13 bases. The CDR3 totals 16 residues. Germline V gene data show CDR1 as SGHRS and CDR2 as YFSETQ. With 3 bases clipped from V and 3 bases from J, the junction kept 6 bases outside the gene matches. For the CDR3, the DNA is TGCGCCAGCAGCTCCTTGGGACTAGCGGGGAGCTACGAGCAGTACTTC. Protein: CASSSLGLAGSYEQYF. Filled out from reference TRBV5-1 and TRBJ2-7, the complete variable domain reads KAGVTQTPRYLIKTRGQQVTLSCSPISGHRSVSWYQQTPGQGLQFLFEYFSETQRNKGNFPGRFSGRQFSNSRSEMNVSTLELGDSALYLCASSSLGLAGSYEQYFGPGTRLTVT.

This clonotype has only a few counts. The J gene is TRBJ1-6, the V gene TRBV28; the match to TRBD1 covers 8 bases. Germline V gene lookup returns CDR1 MDHEN and CDR2 SYDVKM. V gave up 7 bases and J gave up 7 bases; unmatched junction bases: 6. CDR3 length: 14 amino acids. The CDR3 sequence: CASINRGNNSPLHF. In DNA form, the CDR3 reads TGTGCCAGCATCAACAGGGGGAACAATTCACCCCTCCACTTT.

This clonotype was counted at least ten times. The chain recombines TRBV5-1 with TRBJ1-1; 11 bases fit TRBD1. J was trimmed by 3 bases and V by 0 bases; bases with no gene match: 4. CDR1 is SGHRS and CDR2 is YFSETQ in the germline V gene. This CDR3 contains 16 residues. DNA for the CDR3: TGCGCCAGCAGCTTGGGGACAGGGGGCCGGGACACTGAAGCTTTCTTT. It specifies CASSLGTGGRDTEAFF.

As for this clonotype: Possible read error: a much larger clone is one base away. This chain joins TRBV12-3 or TRBV12-4 and TRBJ2-5; 11 bases align to TRBD2. The CDR3 is 16 residues long. The CDR3 loop reads CASGLGTSGYQETQYF. The CDR3 DNA reads as TGTGCCAGCGGTTTAGGGACTAGCGGTTATCAAGAGACCCAGTACTTC.

This clonotype was seen repeatedly, ten times or more. The rearrangement uses TRBV28 and TRBJ2-7, with D tentatively TRBD1 (5 bases). V was cut by 6 bases and J by 1 base, with 13 bases left in between. CDR3 size: 14 residues. Germline V gene data show CDR1 as MDHEN and CDR2 as SYDVKM. CDR3 nucleotide sequence: TGTGCCAGCAGGTTGGCAGGGTATTCCTACGAGCAGTACTTC. Amino acids: CASRLAGYSYEQYF.

This clonotype has a handful of counts. V is TRBV9 and J is TRBJ2-3; 12 nucleotides agree with TRBD2. CDR3 size: 16 residues. Germline values: CDR1 SGDLS, CDR2 YYNGEE. The J segment lost 2 bases and the V segment lost 3 bases, leaving 4 bases of the junction unmatched. The CDR3 is CASSATSGGPTDTQYF. In DNA form, the CDR3 reads TGTGCCAGCAGCGCAACTAGCGGGGGGCCCACAGATACGCAGTATTTT.

About this clonotype itself: A clone one base away is much larger, so this may be a read error. V is TRBV12-5 and J is TRBJ2-5; tentatively, D is TRBD1 or TRBD2 (5 bases each). CDR3 length: 14 residues. Trimming stripped 6 bases from V and 5 bases from J, with 16 bases between. Germline V CDR1 and CDR2: LGHNT, FRNRAP. This chain's CDR3 is CASGSGTTGETQYF. CDR3 in DNA: TGTGCTAGTGGCTCCGGGACGACCGGGGAGACCCAGTACTTC. The full variable domain, rest sourced from reference TRBV12-5 and TRBJ2-5, is DARVTQTPRHKVTEMGQEVTMRCQPILGHNTVFWYRQTMMQGLELLAYFRNRAPLDDSGMPKDRFSAEMPDATLATLKIQPSEPRDSAVYFCASGSGTTGETQYFGPGTRLLVL.

This chain connects TRBV4-1 to TRBJ2-7; 7 nucleotides align to TRBD1. V dropped 2 bases and J dropped 2; count of bases not matched to a gene: 6. This CDR3 spans 15 amino acids. Germline assignment: CDR1 MGHRA and CDR2 YSYEKL. The chain's CDR3 is CASSQRRDSPYEQYF. The CDR3 DNA sequence: TGCGCCAGCAGCCAAAGACGGGACAGTCCCTACGAGCAGTACTTC.